This T cell receptor (beta chain) was sequenced for a study of cytomegalovirus exposure and HLA in healthy donors. Study conclusions and caveats: The Asian-associated ancestry cluster reportedly had fewer N-insertions than the approximately 700-donor mean in a later analysis. The classifier, whose performance was assessed in both the original and validation cohorts, reportedly diagnosed cytomegalovirus status with high specificity and sensitivity. A likely sequencing artifact accounted for one observed cluster of highly shared sequence variants.

Both 60 Vbeta primers and 13 Jbeta primers went into the PCR. The protocol was immunoSEQ multiplex PCR, while the TCRdb copy is restricted to in-frame clones and leaves out a portion. Of around 170,000 clones listed, approximately 80% were seen once; the top ten hold approximately 2.5%. Concerning this clone: Its antigen is not known.

V trimming: 0 bases; J trimming: 2 bases; junction bases outside the gene matches: 4. The germline V gene has CDR1 SGHDT and CDR2 YYEEEE. This CDR3 region has 16 residues. The chain is built from TRBV5-6 and TRBJ2-5; 10 positions agree with TRBD1. The sequence was collected from a man in his sixties in good health and CMV-seronegative. Sequenced input: PBMCs. The CDR3 sequence: CASSLGGQGTQETQYF. The CDR3 bases are TGTGCCAGCAGCTTGGGGGGACAGGGGACACAAGAGACCCAGTACTTC.